This note documents a single T cell receptor (beta chain) sequence. Its antigen is still unknown. Sequencing of DNA taken from cultured CD4+ T cells relied on the Oncomine TCR Beta short-read assay. TCRdb recomputed calls from the PCR reads with MiXCR, one row per CDR3 protein. The sample yields about 12,000 distinct CDR3 sequences, around 78% seen once. Treatment denoted: roughly 11-day PBMC culture with coronavirus spike peptide pools or control peptides (ViraFEST assay). For ViraFEST, peptide pools expanded antigen-specific T cells, after which the TCRs were sequenced. PCR-confirmed positives ranged from March to December 2020, preceding US Alpha, Beta and Delta variants. V dropped 2 bases and J dropped 2 bases, with 8 bases sitting between them. Germline V CDR1 and CDR2: SGHVS, FQNEAQ. CDR3 size: 14 residues. The data were obtained in a study of vaccination and CD4 T cells after COVID-19. Study at large: Overlapping spike peptides from SARS-CoV-2, HCoV-NL63, HCoV-OC43 and HCoV-229E served to stimulate the cells.

The chain has TRBV7-8 and TRBJ2-3, with D hard to call. This sequence was found in a human donor who had recovered from COVID-19. The sequencing input was CD4+ T cells from blood, cultured in vitro. The CDR3 sequence: CASSLSSATDTQYF. The CDR3 nucleotides read TGTGCCAGCAGCTTATCGTCAGCCACAGATACGCAGTATTTT.